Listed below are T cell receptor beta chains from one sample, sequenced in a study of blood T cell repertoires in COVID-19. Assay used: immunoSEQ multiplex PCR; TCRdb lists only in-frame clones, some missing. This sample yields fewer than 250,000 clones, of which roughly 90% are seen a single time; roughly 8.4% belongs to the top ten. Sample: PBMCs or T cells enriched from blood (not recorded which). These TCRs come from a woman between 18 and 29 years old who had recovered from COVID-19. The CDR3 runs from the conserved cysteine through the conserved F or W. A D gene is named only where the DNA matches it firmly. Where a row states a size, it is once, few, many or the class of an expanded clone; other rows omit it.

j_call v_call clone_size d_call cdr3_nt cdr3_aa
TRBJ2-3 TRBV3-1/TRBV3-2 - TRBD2 TGTGCCAGCAGCCAATCGGGGGGGACAGATACGCAGTATTTT CASSQSGGTDTQYF
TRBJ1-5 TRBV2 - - TGTGCCAGCAGTGAAGAGGGCAGGGGAAATCAGCCCCAGCATTTT CASSEEGRGNQPQHF
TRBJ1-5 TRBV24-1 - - TGTGCCACCAGTTTGGGGGGGAGCAATCAGCCCCAGCATTTT CATSLGGSNQPQHF
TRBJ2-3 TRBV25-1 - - TGTGCCAGCAGCATAGGGGTCTCTAGCACAGATACGCAGTATTTT CASSIGVSSTDTQYF
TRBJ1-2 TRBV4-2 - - TGTGCCAGCAGCCCCCTAAAGGCAGCCAGGGATGGCTACACCTTC CASSPLKAARDGYTF
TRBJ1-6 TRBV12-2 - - TGTGCAAGTCGTTCTGACCTCCAGGTTTCACCCCTCCACTTT CASRSDLQVSPLHF
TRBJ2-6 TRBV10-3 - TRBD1 TGTGCCATCAGTGAGTCGTGGTCAGGGGGCGTCAACTCTGGGGCCAACGTCCTGACTTTC CAISESWSGGVNSGANVLTF
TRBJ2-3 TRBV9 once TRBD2 TGTGCCAGCACCCCAAGCGGGGATGTCATAGATACGCAGTATTTT CASTPSGDVIDTQYF
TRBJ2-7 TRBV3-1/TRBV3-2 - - TGTGCCAGCACCCTCGGGAAGGGCTCCTACGAGCAGTACTTC CASTLGKGSYEQYF
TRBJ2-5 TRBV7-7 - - TGTGCCAGCAGCTTAGGGACAGAGCCTAGGGAGACCCAGTACTTC CASSLGTEPRETQYF
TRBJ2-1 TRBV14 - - TGTGCCAGCAGCCAGACTAGGTTATTAAATGAGCAGTTCTTC CASSQTRLLNEQFF
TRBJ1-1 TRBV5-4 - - TGTGCCAGCAGCTTTTCTTTACAGACCAGTTCGAACACTGAAGCTTTCTTT CASSFSLQTSSNTEAFF
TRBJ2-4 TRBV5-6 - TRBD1 TGTGCCAGCAGTACCAGGGGGTCTGGTAACATTCAGTACTTC CASSTRGSGNIQYF